The 20 T cell receptor beta chains below come from one sample, sequenced in a study of blood T cell repertoires in COVID-19 (dated by TCRdb to the early 2020s). Library preparation used the immunoSEQ multiplex PCR assay. TCRdb carries this immuneACCESS record with in-frame sequences only. Its versions omit some clonotypes, under half of them owing to an unresolved V gene in the studies checked, with the rest unexplained. The sample table holds hundreds of thousands of clones, of which around 86% were seen once. Of the sample, 5.5% to 7% falls within the top ten clones. The sample comprised peripheral blood. Receptors originate from a man aged 80 or over with acute or convalescent COVID-19.

The V gene is TRBV12-3 or TRBV12-4, the J gene TRBJ2-1, with unresolved D. Trimming removed 6 bases at V and 10 bases at J, with 10 bases between. This CDR3 has 11 residues. CDR3 coding DNA: TGTGCCAGCAGCCAGGTCTTGGAGCAGTTCTTC. Protein sequence: CASSQVLEQFF.

The gene calls are TRBV30 and TRBJ2-1; D unclear. The CDR3 runs to 14 residues. Trimming shortened V by 6 bases and J by 8 bases, and 20 bases separated the two germline ends. Germline V gene sequence: CDR1 GTSNPN, CDR2 SVGIG (reference sequence). The CDR3 DNA follows: TGTGCCTGTGCACGGAGCCCACTTTGGGATGAGCAGTTCTTC. Its protein product is CACARSPLWDEQFF. Combining the CDR3 with reference TRBV30 and TRBJ2-1 gives the whole variable domain SQTIHQWPATLVQPVGSPLSLECTVEGTSNPNLYWYRQAAGRGLQLLFYSVGIGQISSEVPQNLSASRPQDRQFILSSKKLLLSDSGFYLCACARSPLWDEQFFGPGTRLTVL.

This sequence joins TRBV19 and TRBJ2-1, with 16 bases matching TRBD2. CDR1 LNHDA and CDR2 SQIVND come from the germline V gene (reference sequence). The CDR3 length is 18 residues. After removal of 3 bases from V and 9 bases from J, the junction contained 11 bases not matched to a gene. The DNA for the CDR3 is TGTGCCAGTAGTATTGGGGGACTAGCGGGAGGGCCGCCGGGTGAGCAGTTCTTC. Its protein is CASSIGGLAGGPPGEQFF.

V and J are TRBV2 and TRBJ1-4; no reliable D call. The V gene lost 1 base and the J gene lost 8 bases, with 14 bases spanning the gap. The length of the CDR3 is 15 residues. Germline-derived CDR1 and CDR2 are SNHLY and FYNNEI. CDR3: CASSEVGGYLEKLFF. The DNA for the CDR3 is TGTGCCAGCAGTGAAGTTGGAGGGTATCTAGAAAAACTGTTTTTT.

The rearrangement uses TRBV18 and TRBJ2-1, with a weak D call TRBD1 (6 bases). The V gene's germline CDR1 is KGHSH and CDR2 LQKENI. V lost 5 bases to trimming and J lost 0 bases, with 20 bases between them. The CDR3 totals 18 residues. This CDR3 reads CASSASGTLVGSYNEQFF. The CDR3 nucleotides read TGTGCCAGCTCAGCATCCGGGACACTAGTCGGCTCCTACAATGAGCAGTTCTTC.

The V and J genes are TRBV6-5 and TRBJ2-1; maybe TRBD1 (5 bases). Trimming removed 6 bases from V and 7 bases from J, with 10 bases in between. CDR1 is MNHEY, CDR2 SVGAGI, per germline. There are 12 residues in the CDR3. The CDR3 DNA is TGTGCCAGCAGGGGGCCCGGGAATGAGCAGTTCTTC. It translates to CASRGPGNEQFF.

The genes are TRBV24-1 and TRBJ2-7; 9 bases agree with TRBD2. Germline trimming cut 7 bases from V and 4 bases from J; bases unmatched to any gene: 10. The CDR3 totals 15 residues. CDR1 is KGHDR and CDR2 is SFDVKD in the germline V gene. The CDR3 DNA sequence: TGTGCCACCAGCCCGAGGGGCGGGAGGGATTACGAGCAGTACTTC. Translating it yields CATSPRGGRDYEQYF.

The CDR3 spells CASSPRGAGVVSEQYF. For the CDR3, the DNA is TGTGCCAGCAGCCCCCGGGGAGCGGGAGTGGTTTCGGAGCAGTACTTC. V and J are TRBV3-1 (or the pseudogene TRBV3-2) and TRBJ2-7, with 8 bases matching TRBD2. Trimming took 4 bases from V and 7 from J; bases not matched to a gene: 15. Germline V lookup: CDR1 LGHDT, CDR2 YNNKEL (reference sequence). The CDR3 is made up of 16 amino acids.

This clone was seen only once. The genes are TRBV2 and TRBJ1-1; D gene unclear. Germline loops: CDR1 SNHLY, CDR2 FYNNEI. The CDR3 loop spans 14 amino acids. V lost 3 bases, J lost 0 bases, and 8 bases lay in between. As DNA, the CDR3 is TGTGCCAGCAGTGAGGAGGAGATGAACACTGAAGCTTTCTTT. Its protein is CASSEEEMNTEAFF.

The rearrangement uses TRBV7-2 and TRBJ2-7; no definite D call. V dropped 2 bases and J dropped 6 bases, with 5 bases sitting between them. CDR3 length: 11 residues. Germline-derived CDR1 and CDR2 are SGHTA and FQGNSA. Here the CDR3 DNA reads TGTGCCAGCAGCTTATCAATCGAGCAGTACTTC. This gives the protein CASSLSIEQYF.

This clone was seen just once. J is TRBJ2-3 and V is TRBV5-1; TRBD2 is a possible D gene (6 bases). Germline CDR1 reads SGHRS; CDR2 reads YFSETQ. Trimming took off 0 bases at V and 3 bases at J, with 8 bases between the two ends. There are 14 residues in the CDR3. CDR3 nucleotide sequence: TGCGCCAGCAGCTTGGGGAGGGCGACAGATACGCAGTATTTT. Translated, it gives CASSLGRATDTQYF.

V and J are TRBV5-1 and TRBJ2-5; 7 bases fit TRBD2. The CDR3 consists of 13 residues. The germline V gene encodes CDR1 SGHRS and CDR2 YFSETQ. V dropped 4 bases and J dropped 4; count of bases not matched to a gene: 4. DNA for the CDR3: TGCGCCAGCAGCCAAGGCGGGGGAGAGACCCAGTACTTC. Its protein product is CASSQGGGETQYF. The entire variable domain, with the rest obtained from reference TRBV5-1 and TRBJ2-5, is as follows: KAGVTQTPRYLIKTRGQQVTLSCSPISGHRSVSWYQQTPGQGLQFLFEYFSETQRNKGNFPGRFSGRQFSNSRSEMNVSTLELGDSALYLCASSQGGGETQYFGPGTRLLVL.

This sequence joins TRBV19 and TRBJ1-5; D is uncertain. Germline V CDR1 and CDR2: LNHDA, SQIVND (reference sequence). The CDR3 runs to 16 residues. Trimming removed 4 bases at V and 1 base at J, with 14 bases between. CDR3: CASSTASGPSNQPQHF. The CDR3 coding sequence is TGTGCCAGTAGTACGGCTTCGGGTCCCAGCAATCAGCCCCAGCATTTT.

The chain combines TRBV4-3 with TRBJ2-1; D might be TRBD2 (6 bases). There are 16 residues in the CDR3. Trimming cost V 0 bases and J 2 bases, with 11 bases left between them. Germline CDR1 and CDR2: LGHNA and YSLEER. CDR3 nucleotides: TGCGCCAGCAGCCAAGATTTCCGGGGGACCTACAATGAGCAGTTCTTC. Translating it yields CASSQDFRGTYNEQFF.

The chain couples TRBV4-2 to TRBJ2-2; TRBD1 agrees at 11 bases. The CDR3 covers 17 residues. The germline V gene has CDR1 LGHNA and CDR2 YNFKEQ. V trimming: 4 bases; J trimming: 3 bases; junction bases outside the gene matches: 7. The DNA for the CDR3 is TGTGCCAGCAGCCCGCTGCTGGGACAGGGGGACACCGGGGAGCTGTTTTTT. Its translation is CASSPLLGQGDTGELFF.

The chain is built from TRBV7-2 and TRBJ2-7; possibly TRBD1 for D (6 bases). The CDR3 runs 15 residues. Germline CDR1 SGHTA, CDR2 FQGNSA. Deletions cut 1 base from V and 1 base from J, with 11 bases between. Here the CDR3 reads CASSLEWQGSYEQYF. The CDR3 coding sequence is TGTGCCAGCAGCTTAGAATGGCAGGGGTCCTACGAGCAGTACTTC.

This clone was detected a few times. The chain joins TRBV19 to TRBJ2-1; tentatively, D is TRBD1 (5 bases). The germline CDR1 and CDR2 sequences are LNHDA and SQIVND (reference sequence). Trimming took 5 bases from V and 8 from J, leaving 13 bases between them. The CDR3 spans 13 residues. This CDR3 reads CASSRGAAHEQFF. The DNA of the CDR3 is TGTGCCAGTAGTCGTGGGGCCGCACATGAGCAGTTCTTC.

CDR3 bases: TGTGCCAGCAGCCAATCGGGAGTATCAGATACGCAGTATTTT. It translates to CASSQSGVSDTQYF. The chain has TRBV3-1 (or the pseudogene TRBV3-2) and TRBJ2-3; D is perhaps TRBD2 (6 bases). The V end lost 2 bases, the J end lost 4 bases, and 10 bases lay between the germline ends. This CDR3 has 14 amino acids. Germline V gene lookup returns CDR1 LGHDT and CDR2 YNNKEL (reference sequence).

The CDR3: CASSLSGQETQYF. Here the CDR3 DNA reads TGTGCCAGCAGCCTTAGCGGCCAAGAGACCCAGTACTTC. This sequence joins TRBV3-1 (or the pseudogene TRBV3-2) and TRBJ2-5; maybe TRBD2 (6 bases). The CDR3 totals 13 residues. Per the germline V gene, CDR1 is LGHDT and CDR2 is YNNKEL (reference sequence). Deletions cut 4 bases from V and 1 base from J, with 7 bases between.

The J gene is TRBJ1-1, the V gene TRBV27, with D possibly being TRBD1 (6 bases). V was trimmed by 0 bases and J by 0 bases, leaving 14 bases between them. Germline V gives CDR1 MNHEY, CDR2 SMNVEV (reference sequence). This CDR3 is built from 17 residues. The CDR3 sequence is CASSLSNRRGMNTEAFF. Here the CDR3 DNA reads TGTGCCAGCAGTTTATCGAATAGAAGGGGGATGAACACTGAAGCTTTCTTT.